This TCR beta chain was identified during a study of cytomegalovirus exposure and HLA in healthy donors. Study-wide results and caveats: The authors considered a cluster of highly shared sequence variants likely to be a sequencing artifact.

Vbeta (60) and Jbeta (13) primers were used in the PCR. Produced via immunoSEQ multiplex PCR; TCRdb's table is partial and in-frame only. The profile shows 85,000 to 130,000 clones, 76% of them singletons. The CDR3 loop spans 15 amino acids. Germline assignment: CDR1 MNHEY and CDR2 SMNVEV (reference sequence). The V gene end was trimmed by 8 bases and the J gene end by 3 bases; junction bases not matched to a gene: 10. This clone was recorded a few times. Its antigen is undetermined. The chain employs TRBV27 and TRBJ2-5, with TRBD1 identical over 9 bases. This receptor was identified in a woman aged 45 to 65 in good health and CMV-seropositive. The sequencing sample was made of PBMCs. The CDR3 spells CASGTLQGAKETQYF. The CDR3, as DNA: TGTGCCAGCGGGACCTTACAGGGGGCTAAAGAGACCCAGTACTTC.